The 4 T cell receptor beta chains reported below all come from one sample, sequenced in a study of T-cell memory formation after mild COVID-19. In TCRdb, the 5' RACE reads were re-called with MiXCR into one record per CDR3 protein. The data show roughly 300,000 distinct CDR3 sequences, with around 15% seen just once and roughly 25% held by the top ten. Source material: PBMCs or a T cell subset sorted from them (not recorded which). The receptor set was obtained from a man aged 18 to 30 who had mild COVID-19 (a few samples of this study predate the infection). Cell type and time point are not known.

V and J are TRBV19 and TRBJ1-3; 8 bases align to TRBD1. CDR1 and CDR2 (germline): LNHDA, SQIVND (reference sequence). V shed 8 bases, J shed 2 bases, and the junction held 5 bases outside the gene matches. The CDR3 has 14 residues. The CDR3 nucleotides are TGTGCCAGTCAGGGGGCATTGACTGGAAACACCATATATTTT. Its protein product is CASQGALTGNTIYF.

The V gene is TRBV4-3, the J gene TRBJ2-1; D call uncertain. Trimming removed 1 base at V and 4 bases at J, with 14 bases between. Germline CDR1 is LGHNA and CDR2 is YSLEER. The CDR3 is 16 amino acids. The CDR3 sequence: CASSQGTTQAYNEQFF. The CDR3 region has the DNA TGCGCCAGCAGCCAAGGTACGACCCAGGCGTACAATGAGCAGTTCTTC.

The rearrangement links TRBV6-5 to TRBJ1-1; TRBD1 matches 8 bases. The germline V gene has CDR1 MNHEY and CDR2 SVGAGI. After removal of 7 bases from V and 11 bases from J, the junction contained 12 bases not matched to a gene. The CDR3 runs 13 residues. This chain's CDR3 is CASTGTGGVGAFF. The CDR3, as DNA: TGTGCCAGCACCGGGACAGGTGGGGTAGGGGCTTTCTTT.

This clonotype was observed a handful of times. The V gene is TRBV7-8, the J gene TRBJ1-1; 8 nucleotides match TRBD1. Germline V CDR1 and CDR2: SGHVS, FQNEAQ. Trimming cost V 2 bases and J 2 bases; bases outside gene matches: 7. This CDR3 region has 16 residues. DNA of the CDR3: TGTGCCAGCAGCTTACAGTGGACAGGGCCTAACACTGAAGCTTTCTTT. Its translation is CASSLQWTGPNTEAFF. Full variable domain (outside the CDR3, taken from reference TRBV7-8 and TRBJ1-1): GAGVSQSPRYKVAKRGQDVALRCDPISGHVSLFWYQQALGQGPEFLTYFQNEAQLDKSGLPSDRFFAERPEGSVSTLKIQRTQQEDSAVYLCASSLQWTGPNTEAFFGQGTRLTVV.